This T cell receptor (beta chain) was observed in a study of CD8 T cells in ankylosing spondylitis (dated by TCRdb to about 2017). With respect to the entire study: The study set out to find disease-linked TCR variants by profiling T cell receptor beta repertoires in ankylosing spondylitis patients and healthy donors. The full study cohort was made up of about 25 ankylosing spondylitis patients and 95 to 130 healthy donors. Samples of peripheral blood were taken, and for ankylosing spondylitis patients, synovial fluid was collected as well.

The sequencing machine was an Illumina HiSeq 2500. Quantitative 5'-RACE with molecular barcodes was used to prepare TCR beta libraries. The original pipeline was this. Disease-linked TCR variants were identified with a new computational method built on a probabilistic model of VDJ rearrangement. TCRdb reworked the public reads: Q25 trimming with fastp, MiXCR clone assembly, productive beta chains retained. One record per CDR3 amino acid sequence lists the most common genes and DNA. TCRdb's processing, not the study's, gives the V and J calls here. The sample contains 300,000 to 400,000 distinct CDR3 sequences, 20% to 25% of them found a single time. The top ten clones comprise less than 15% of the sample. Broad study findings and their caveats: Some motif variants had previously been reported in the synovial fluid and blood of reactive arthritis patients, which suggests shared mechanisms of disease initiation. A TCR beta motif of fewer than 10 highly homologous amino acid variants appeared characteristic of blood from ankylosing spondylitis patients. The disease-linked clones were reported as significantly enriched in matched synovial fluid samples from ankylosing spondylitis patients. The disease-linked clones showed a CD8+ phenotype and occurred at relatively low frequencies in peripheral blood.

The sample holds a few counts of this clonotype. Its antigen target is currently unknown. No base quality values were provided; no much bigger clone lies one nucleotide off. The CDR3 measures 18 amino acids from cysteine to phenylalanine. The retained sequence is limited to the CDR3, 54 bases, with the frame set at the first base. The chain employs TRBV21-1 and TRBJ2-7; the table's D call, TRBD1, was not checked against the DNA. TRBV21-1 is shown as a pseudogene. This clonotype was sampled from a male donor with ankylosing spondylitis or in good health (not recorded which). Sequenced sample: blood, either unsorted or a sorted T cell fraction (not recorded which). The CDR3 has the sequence CASSGTFRGAGNIYEQYF. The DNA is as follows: TGTGCCAGCAGTGGGACGTTCAGGGGTGCTGGAAATATCTACGAGCAGTACTTC.